This T cell receptor beta chain was sequenced for a study of patients and donors after allogeneic stem cell transplantation. TCRdb re-analysed the RT-PCR reads in MiXCR, keeping a single row per CDR3 protein. Here the sample spans approximately 140,000 distinct CDR3 sequences, approximately 35% being singletons. Germline V CDR1 and CDR2: LGHNA, YSLEER. The CDR3 sequence is 17 residues long. V lost 1 base, J lost 1 base, and 16 bases lay in between. This sequence joins TRBV4-3 and TRBJ1-1; D possibly corresponds to TRBD1 (6 bases). The sequence was obtained from a human donor who was either an allogeneic HSCT recipient or a stem cell or donor lymphocyte infusion donor (not recorded which). It is not recorded whose cells these are; they may come from a transplant donor. Material: blood, either unsorted or a sorted T cell fraction (not recorded which). The CDR3 DNA reads TGCGCCAGCAGCCAAGGATGGGACGGGGGCTCGAACACTGAAGCTTTCTTT. Translated, it gives CASSQGWDGGSNTEAFF.